This TCR beta chain appears in the sequencing data of a study of read filtering for tumor transcriptome and immune sequencing. From 350 to 500 ng of RNA, a library with molecular barcoded alpha/delta and beta/gamma adaptors was made. Each CDR3 protein is one row after TCRdb ran MiXCR on the reads. The top ten hold more than 9.5% of the sample, which has about 130,000 distinct CDR3 sequences, over 10% seen once. This clonotype was counted ten times or more. Germline CDR1 KGHSH, CDR2 LQKENI. The CDR3 has 13 residues. The V end lost 6 bases, the J end lost 3 bases, and 12 bases lay between the germline ends.

V gene TRBV18 combines with J gene TRBJ2-7, with D uncertain. This clonotype was obtained from a donor aged 40 or older with multiple myeloma. Sequenced input: a population of CD138-negative cells sorted from bone marrow. The chain's CDR3 is CASSPGPNYEQYF. The DNA for the CDR3 is TGTGCCAGCTCCCCAGGACCGAACTACGAGCAGTACTTC.